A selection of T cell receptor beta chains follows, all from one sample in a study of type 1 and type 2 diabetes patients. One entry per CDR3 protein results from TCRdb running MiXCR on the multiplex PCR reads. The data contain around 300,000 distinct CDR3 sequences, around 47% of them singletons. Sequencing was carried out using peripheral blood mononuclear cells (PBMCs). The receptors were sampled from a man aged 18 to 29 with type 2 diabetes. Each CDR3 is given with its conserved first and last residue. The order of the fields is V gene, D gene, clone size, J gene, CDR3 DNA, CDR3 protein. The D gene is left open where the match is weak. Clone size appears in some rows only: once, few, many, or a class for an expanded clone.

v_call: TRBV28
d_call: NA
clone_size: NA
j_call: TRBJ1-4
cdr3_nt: TGTGCCAGCAGTTTTTCAGGGTACAATGAAAAACTGTTTTTT
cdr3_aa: CASSFSGYNEKLFF

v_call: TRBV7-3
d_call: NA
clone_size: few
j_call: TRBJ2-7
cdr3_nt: TGTGCCAGCAGCTTAGCGCAAGTCAAGGGGCCCGAGCAGTACTTC
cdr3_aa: CASSLAQVKGPEQYF

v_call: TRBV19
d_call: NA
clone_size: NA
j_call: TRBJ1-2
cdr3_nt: TGTGCCAGTAGTATTCCGGGACAAGCCGCTAACTATGGCTACACCTTC
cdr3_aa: CASSIPGQAANYGYTF

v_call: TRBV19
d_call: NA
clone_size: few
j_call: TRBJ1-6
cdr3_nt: TGTGCCAGTAAAAAGCGGGAGAATTCACCCCTCCACTTT
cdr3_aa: CASKKRENSPLHF

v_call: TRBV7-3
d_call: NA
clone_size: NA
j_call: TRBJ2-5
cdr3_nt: TGTGCCAGCAGCACCGGGCTACAGGAGACCCAGTACTTC
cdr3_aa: CASSTGLQETQYF

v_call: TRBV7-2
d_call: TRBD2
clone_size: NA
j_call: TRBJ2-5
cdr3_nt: TGTGCCAGCAGCGTTACTAGCGGGGGGGCGGAGACCCAGTACTTC
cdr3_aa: CASSVTSGGAETQYF

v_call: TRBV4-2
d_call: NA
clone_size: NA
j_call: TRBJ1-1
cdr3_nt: TGTGCCAGCAGCCAAGCCTCCCAGAACACTGAAGCTTTCTTT
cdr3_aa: CASSQASQNTEAFF

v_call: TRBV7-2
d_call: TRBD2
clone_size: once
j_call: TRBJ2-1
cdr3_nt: TGTGCCAGCAGCTCACTAGCGGGGGAGGTGTATGAGCAGTTCTTC
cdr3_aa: CASSSLAGEVYEQFF

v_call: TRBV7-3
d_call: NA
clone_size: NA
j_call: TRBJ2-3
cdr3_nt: TGTGCCAGCAGCATGGACGGTGGCACAGATACGCAGTATTTT
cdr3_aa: CASSMDGGTDTQYF

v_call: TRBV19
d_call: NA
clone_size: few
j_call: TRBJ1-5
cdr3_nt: TGTGCCAGTAGTATTACACCAACCGATCAGCCCCAGCATTTT
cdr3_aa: CASSITPTDQPQHF

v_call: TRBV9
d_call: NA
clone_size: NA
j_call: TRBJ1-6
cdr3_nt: TGTGCCAGCAGCGTACAAGGATCACCCCTCCACTTT
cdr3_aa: CASSVQGSPLHF

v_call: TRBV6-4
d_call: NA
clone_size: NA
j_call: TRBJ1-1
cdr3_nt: TGTGCCAGCAGTGAGAAGGAGAACACTGAAGCTTTCTTT
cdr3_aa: CASSEKENTEAFF

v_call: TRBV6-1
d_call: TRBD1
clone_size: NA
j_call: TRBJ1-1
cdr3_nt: TGTGCCAGCTTCCGGGGACAGGGGCCGACGACTGAAGCTTTCTTT
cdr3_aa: CASFRGQGPTTEAFF

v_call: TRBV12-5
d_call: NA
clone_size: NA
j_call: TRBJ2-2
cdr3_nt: TGTGCTAGTGGTTTGGGGGTGACGGGCACCGGGGAGCTGTTTTTT
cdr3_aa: CASGLGVTGTGELFF

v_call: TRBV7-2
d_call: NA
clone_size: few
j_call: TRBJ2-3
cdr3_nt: TGTGCCAGCAGCTTAGGGGCGGGGACAGATACGCAGTATTTT
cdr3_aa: CASSLGAGTDTQYF

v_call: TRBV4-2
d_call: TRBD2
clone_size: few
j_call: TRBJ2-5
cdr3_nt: TGTGCCAGCAGCCAAGATGGTCTAGCGGGAGAGACCCAGTACTTC
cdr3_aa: CASSQDGLAGETQYF

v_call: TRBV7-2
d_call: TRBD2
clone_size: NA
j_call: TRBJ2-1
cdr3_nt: TGTGCCAGCAGTTACAGGACTAGCGGGGACAATGAGCAGTTCTTC
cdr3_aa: CASSYRTSGDNEQFF

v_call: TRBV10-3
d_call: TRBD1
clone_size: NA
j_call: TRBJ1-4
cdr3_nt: TGTGCCACAAGACAGGGGGCAAGTGAAAAACTGTTTTTT
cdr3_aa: CATRQGASEKLFF

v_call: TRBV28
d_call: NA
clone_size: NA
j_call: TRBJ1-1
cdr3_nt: TGTGCCAGCAGTTTTTCCGGTAATTGGCTGTTGAGGAAGAACACTGAAGCTTTCTTT
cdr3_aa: CASSFSGNWLLRKNTEAFF

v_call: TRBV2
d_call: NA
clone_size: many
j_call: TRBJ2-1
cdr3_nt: TGTGCCAGCAGTGAAGCGCTTGGCGGGTTGCGTGAGCAGTTCTTC
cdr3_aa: CASSEALGGLREQFF

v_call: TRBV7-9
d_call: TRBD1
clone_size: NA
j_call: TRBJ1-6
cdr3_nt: TGTGCCAGCAGCCACCATGACAGGGTCGCTTCACCCCTCCACTTT
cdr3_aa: CASSHHDRVASPLHF

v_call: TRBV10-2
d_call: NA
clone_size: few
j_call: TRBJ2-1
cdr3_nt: TGCGCCAGCAGTCCGGCCCGCGCGGAGGAGTTCTTC
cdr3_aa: CASSPARAEEFF

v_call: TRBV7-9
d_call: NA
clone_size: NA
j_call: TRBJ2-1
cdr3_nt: TGTGCCAGCAACACTAGGGGGGGCCGTGAGCAGTTCTTC
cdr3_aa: CASNTRGGREQFF

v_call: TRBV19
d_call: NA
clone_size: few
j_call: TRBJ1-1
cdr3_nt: TGTGCCAGTAGTGATCAAGGGGGGTTAGGAACTGAAGCTTTCTTT
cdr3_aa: CASSDQGGLGTEAFF